Following are 16 T cell receptor beta chains from one sample sequenced in a study of T cells in Graves' hyperthyroidism and ophthalmopathy. Amplified TCR beta CDR3 regions came from RNA transcripts. RT-PCR in the first round (using the HTBI primer set) targeted the TCR CDR3. TCRdb used MiXCR to reprocess the multiplex PCR reads, holding one entry per CDR3 protein. The sample comprises hundreds of thousands of distinct CDR3 sequences, 14% to 15% of which are singletons, and approximately 4.2% rests with the top ten. Sequenced input: blood. Receptor source: a middle-aged woman with Graves' ophthalmopathy.

This rearrangement joins TRBV5-1 to TRBJ2-5, with a tentative D call TRBD1 (5 bases). Trimming left V 4 bases short and J 1 base short, with 14 bases between. Germline V gene sequence: CDR1 SGHRS, CDR2 YFSETQ. There are 15 residues in the CDR3. In DNA form, the CDR3 reads TGCGCCAGCAGCATAAATACAGGCTTCCAAGAGACCCAGTACTTC. This sequence encodes CASSINTGFQETQYF. The full variable domain, its missing parts supplied by reference TRBV5-1 and TRBJ2-5, is KAGVTQTPRYLIKTRGQQVTLSCSPISGHRSVSWYQQTPGQGLQFLFEYFSETQRNKGNFPGRFSGRQFSNSRSEMNVSTLELGDSALYLCASSINTGFQETQYFGPGTRLLVL.

This clonotype showed up many times. The rearrangement links TRBV5-1 to TRBJ2-2; D is uncertain. CDR3 length equals 13 residues. Germline lookup yields CDR1 SGHRS and CDR2 YFSETQ. The V end lost 0 bases, the J end lost 8 bases, and 8 bases lay between the germline ends. CDR3 coding DNA: TGCGCCAGCAGCTTGGACCTGGGAGGGGAGCTGTTTTTT. This gives the protein CASSLDLGGELFF.

This clonotype appeared many times. The CDR3 nucleotides read TGCAGTGCTAGAATTGGGGCGGTCTATGGCTACACCTTC. It yields the protein CSARIGAVYGYTF. The rearrangement joins TRBV20-1 to TRBJ1-2; D perhaps matches TRBD1 (5 bases). The germline V gene has CDR1 DFQATT and CDR2 SNEGSKA (reference sequence). V was cut by 2 bases and J by 4 bases, with 11 bases left in between. The CDR3 covers 13 residues.

This clonotype was found many times. CDR3 nucleotide sequence: TGTGCCAGCAGTTTAAGGGGGCGCGATGTGAACACTGAAGCTTTCTTT. This translates into CASSLRGRDVNTEAFF. This chain links TRBV28 with TRBJ1-1, with 7 bases identical to TRBD1. V shed 2 bases and J 0 bases; nucleotides not matched to a gene: 6. Germline CDR1 is MDHEN and CDR2 is SYDVKM. The CDR3 spans 16 residues.

This clonotype was counted ten times or more. The genes are TRBV6-2 or TRBV6-3 and TRBJ1-2; no firm D call. V was clipped by 2 bases and J by 6 bases, with 16 bases between them. This CDR3 is 15 amino acids long. CDR1 and CDR2 (germline): MNHEY, SVGEGT. In DNA form, the CDR3 reads TGTGCCAGCAGTTACATTTTACAGAGATATGATGGCTACACCTTC. This translates into CASSYILQRYDGYTF.

This clonotype has more than one count but fewer than ten. The chain links TRBV18 to TRBJ2-5; 14 bases fit TRBD2. Germline V gene sequence: CDR1 KGHSH, CDR2 LQKENI. The CDR3 covers 17 residues. V was pared by 1 base and J by 5 bases, with 6 bases of the junction left unmatched. CDR3 sequence reads: CASSPQEGLAGDETQYF. The CDR3, as DNA: TGTGCCAGCTCACCACAGGAGGGACTAGCGGGAGATGAGACCCAGTACTTC.

The chain recombines TRBV12-3 or TRBV12-4 with TRBJ2-7; no firm D call. V lost 4 bases and J 7 bases, leaving 11 bases between the germline ends. The CDR3 length is 12 residues. The CDR3 nucleotides are TGTGCCAGCAGTTCCCCTTTGAGGGAGCAGTACTTC. This encodes CASSSPLREQYF.

J is TRBJ2-7 and V is TRBV12-3 or TRBV12-4; 12 bases agree with TRBD2. The CDR3 consists of 16 residues. Trimming at V came to 5 bases and at J to 5 bases, leaving 10 bases not matched to a gene. The CDR3 sequence: CASSIGLAGSVDEQYF. For the CDR3, the DNA is TGTGCCAGCAGTATAGGACTAGCGGGATCAGTTGACGAGCAGTACTTC.

In this sample, this clonotype turned up a few times. A much larger clone lies one base from this, so it may be a read error. The CDR3 ends on some other residue instead of the conserved phenylalanine or tryptophan, so this is likely a read error. CDR3 sequence reads: CASSYRAIYSPEQYL. CDR3 in DNA: TGTGCCAGCAGTTATAGGGCAATCTATAGCCCTGAGCAGTACCTC. The rearrangement uses TRBV28 and TRBJ2-7; D not resolved. CDR1 and CDR2 from the germline V gene are MDHEN and SYDVKM. CDR3 size: 15 residues. Trimming cost V 4 bases and J 7 bases, with 20 bases left between them.

This sequence joins TRBV14 and TRBJ1-2; a weak D match, TRBD1 (5 bases). Trimming removed 1 base from V and 8 bases from J, with 17 bases in between. This CDR3 has 15 residues. The V gene's germline CDR1 is SGHDN and CDR2 FVKESK. CDR3 nucleotide sequence: TGTGCCAGCAGCCAAGTTTTCCGGGACGTTGTGGGCTACACCTTC. It is translated as CASSQVFRDVVGYTF.

This chain links TRBV7-6 with TRBJ2-2, with TRBD2 matching over 13 bases. Trimming cost V 5 bases and J 5 bases; bases outside gene matches: 5. Germline CDR1 and CDR2: SGHVS and FNYEAQ. This CDR3 has 16 amino acids. CDR3 in amino acids: CASSRGLAGDTGELFF. DNA for the CDR3: TGTGCCAGCAGCCGTGGACTAGCGGGAGATACCGGGGAGCTGTTTTTT.

In its sample, this clonotype was seen a few times. The chain uses TRBV6-1 and TRBJ2-2, with D tentatively TRBD1 (5 bases). CDR1 is MNHNS and CDR2 is SASEGT in the germline V gene. This CDR3 is 15 amino acids long. V gave up 6 bases and J gave up 0 bases, with 11 bases separating them. CDR3 bases: TGTGCCAGCAGCAAGGGGCTGGCGAACACCGGGGAGCTGTTTTTT. This encodes CASSKGLANTGELFF.

This clonotype was counted ten times or more. The chain employs TRBV11-2 and TRBJ1-5; maybe TRBD1 (6 bases). Germline V gene lookup returns CDR1 SGHAT and CDR2 FQNNGV. The CDR3 has 14 amino acids. V was cut by 4 bases and J by 5 bases, with 12 bases left in between. CDR3 region: CASSWGAGDQPQHF. CDR3 sequence (DNA): TGTGCCAGCAGCTGGGGGGCCGGAGATCAGCCCCAGCATTTT.

This rearrangement joins TRBV11-1 to TRBJ1-1, with D perhaps TRBD1 (6 bases). V lost 5 bases to trimming and J lost 3 bases, with 16 bases between them. This CDR3 spans 15 amino acids. Germline CDR1 SGHAT, CDR2 FQDESV (reference sequence). CDR3 loop: CASSSGGRSDTEAFF. CDR3 in DNA: TGTGCCAGCAGCAGTGGGGGGCGCTCGGACACTGAAGCTTTCTTT. The full variable domain, its missing parts supplied by reference TRBV11-1 and TRBJ1-1, is EAEVAQSPRYKITEKSQAVAFWCDPISGHATLYWYRQILGQGPELLVQFQDESVVDDSQLPKDRFSAERLKGVDSTLKIQPAELGDSAMYLCASSSGGRSDTEAFFGQGTRLTVV.

This clonotype was detected only a few times. CDR3 nucleotide sequence: TGTGCCAGCAGCTGGGGGTCGGGTGGCTACACCTTC. As protein: CASSWGSGGYTF. The chain employs TRBV7-8 and TRBJ1-2; perhaps TRBD1 as D (5 bases). V lost 4 bases to trimming and J lost 7 bases, with 10 bases between them. The length of the CDR3 is 12 residues. Germline CDR1 SGHVS, CDR2 FQNEAQ.

There are many counts of this clonotype. The chain combines TRBV6-1 with TRBJ2-7; no reliable D call. There are 12 residues in the CDR3. Per germline, CDR1 MNHNS and CDR2 SASEGT. The V gene lost 7 bases and the J gene lost 0 bases, with 7 bases spanning the gap. CDR3: CASTGYSYEQYF. The CDR3 nucleotides are TGTGCCAGCACCGGATACTCCTACGAGCAGTACTTC.